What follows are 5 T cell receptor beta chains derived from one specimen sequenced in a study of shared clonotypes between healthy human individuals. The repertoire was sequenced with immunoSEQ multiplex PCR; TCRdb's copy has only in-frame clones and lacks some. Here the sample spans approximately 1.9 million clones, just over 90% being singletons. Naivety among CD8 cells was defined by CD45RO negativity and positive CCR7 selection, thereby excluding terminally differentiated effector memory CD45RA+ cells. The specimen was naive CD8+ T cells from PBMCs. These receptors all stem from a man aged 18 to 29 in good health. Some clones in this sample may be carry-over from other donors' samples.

The CDR3 nucleotides are TGTGCCAGCAGTTGGGCAGGGGGCATTTACGAGCAGTACTTC. It yields the protein CASSWAGGIYEQYF. V usage is TRBV27 and J usage is TRBJ2-7, with TRBD1 matching 8 bases. V shed 4 bases and J 4 bases; nucleotides not matched to a gene: 6. Germline V gives CDR1 MNHEY, CDR2 SMNVEV (reference sequence). This CDR3 has 14 amino acids.

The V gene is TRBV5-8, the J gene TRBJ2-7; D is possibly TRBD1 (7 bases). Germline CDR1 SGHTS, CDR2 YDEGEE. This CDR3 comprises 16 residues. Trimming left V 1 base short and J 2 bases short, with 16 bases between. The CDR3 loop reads CASSLRFGRGAYEQYF. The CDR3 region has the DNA TGTGCCAGCAGCTTGAGGTTCGGCAGGGGGGCCTACGAGCAGTACTTC.

The CDR3 protein is CASTDGLHPYEQYF. The CDR3 DNA follows: TGTGCCAGCACGGACGGCTTACACCCCTACGAGCAGTACTTC. V and J are TRBV25-1 and TRBJ2-7; D call uncertain. This CDR3 is 14 amino acids long. The germline V gene has CDR1 MGHDK and CDR2 SYGVNS. V was trimmed by 7 bases and J by 2 bases, leaving 15 bases between them.

The CDR3 region has the DNA TGTGCCAGCAGTCCCCTCTCTGTGGTAGCGGGAGTTGGGTATGAGCAGTTCTTC. The encoded protein is CASSPLSVVAGVGYEQFF. The chain carries TRBV27 and TRBJ2-1, with 9 bases fitting TRBD2. The CDR3 sequence is 18 residues long. The germline gives CDR1 MNHEY, CDR2 SMNVEV (reference sequence). V shed 5 bases and J 8 bases; nucleotides not matched to a gene: 19.

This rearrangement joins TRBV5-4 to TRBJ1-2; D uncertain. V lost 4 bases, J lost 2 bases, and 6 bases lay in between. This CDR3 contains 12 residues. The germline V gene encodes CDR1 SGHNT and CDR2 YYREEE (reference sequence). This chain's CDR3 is CASSAFNYGYTF. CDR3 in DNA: TGTGCCAGCAGCGCTTTCAACTATGGCTACACCTTC.